The rows below give T cell receptor beta chains drawn from one sample of a study of memory CD4+ T cells and cytomegalovirus serostatus. Method: immunoSEQ multiplex PCR; TCRdb's copy keeps in-frame clones and lacks some. The table has over 40,000 clones, 82% seen once. Sequencing was done on a sample of memory CD4+ T cells from blood. Receptors originate from an adult in good health and CMV-seronegative. Each CDR3 is given with its conserved first and last residue. Each record gives: clone size, V gene, D gene, J gene, CDR3 protein, CDR3 DNA. D genes are given only for firm matches. A row's size may be missing; if present it is once, few, many or a size class.

.,TRBV28,.,TRBJ1-4,CASSFTGSNEKLFF,TGTGCCAGCAGTTTTACCGGATCTAATGAAAAACTGTTTTTT
.,TRBV7-2,TRBD1,TRBJ1-5,CASSLMGQPNQPQHF,TGTGCCAGCAGCCTCATGGGACAGCCCAATCAGCCCCAGCATTTT
.,TRBV7-2,.,TRBJ1-4,CASSFNEKLFF,TGTGCCAGCAGTTTTAACGAAAAACTGTTTTTT
.,TRBV7-8,.,TRBJ1-1,CASSLASQGNTEAFF,TGTGCCAGCAGCTTAGCGTCACAGGGGAACACTGAAGCTTTCTTT
.,TRBV18,.,TRBJ1-1,CASSPPVRSTEAFF,TGTGCCAGCTCACCACCGGTCAGGAGCACTGAAGCTTTCTTT
.,TRBV11-2,.,TRBJ1-2,CASSSGPGTGYGYTF,TGTGCCAGCAGCTCCGGCCCCGGGACCGGCTATGGCTACACCTTC
.,TRBV6-5,.,TRBJ1-4,CASSREGREKLFF,TGTGCCAGCAGCAGGGAGGGGCGGGAAAAACTGTTTTTT
.,TRBV7-8,TRBD1,TRBJ2-5,CASSPPLRQGQTQYF,TGTGCCAGCAGCCCCCCCCTAAGACAGGGCCAGACCCAGTACTTC
.,TRBV28,TRBD1,TRBJ1-1,CASRLLPGTGGIGAFF,TGTGCCAGCAGGTTACTCCCCGGGACAGGGGGGATTGGAGCTTTCTTT
.,TRBV9,.,TRBJ1-3,CASSVAWAGQINGNTIYF,TGTGCCAGCAGCGTAGCTTGGGCAGGACAAATAAACGGAAACACCATATATTTT
once,TRBV18,TRBD1,TRBJ2-2,CASSRASTGGTGELFF,TGTGCCAGCTCACGAGCTTCGACAGGGGGCACCGGGGAGCTGTTTTTT
.,TRBV7-3,TRBD1,TRBJ1-1,CASSLTPIGTVDTEAFF,TGTGCCAGCAGCTTAACCCCTATCGGGACAGTAGACACTGAAGCTTTCTTT
.,TRBV11-2,.,TRBJ1-1,CASSLEGWTEAFF,TGTGCCAGCAGCTTGGAGGGATGGACTGAAGCTTTCTTT
few,TRBV5-1,.,TRBJ1-1,CASSLDGQSYTEAFF,TGCGCCAGCAGCTTGGATGGACAATCGTACACTGAAGCTTTCTTT
.,TRBV6-5,TRBD1,TRBJ1-2,CASSYRTGSVDGYTF,TGTGCCAGCAGTTACAGGACAGGTTCAGTTGATGGCTACACCTTC
.,TRBV19,.,TRBJ2-7,CASRDSPGRGTREQYF,TGTGCCAGTAGAGACTCGCCGGGACGCGGAACGAGGGAGCAGTACTTC
.,TRBV7-3,TRBD1,TRBJ2-7,CASSRTGGYEQYF,TGTGCCAGCAGCCGGACAGGCGGTTACGAGCAGTACTTC
.,TRBV10-3,.,TRBJ2-1,CAISENSLINEQFF,TGTGCCATCAGTGAGAATTCACTGATCAATGAGCAGTTCTTC
.,TRBV28,.,TRBJ1-5,CASSYGEGPQHF,TGTGCCAGCAGTTACGGCGAGGGGCCCCAGCATTTT
.,TRBV30,.,TRBJ1-4,CAWSGDREKLFF,TGTGCCTGGAGTGGCGACAGAGAAAAACTGTTTTTT
.,TRBV11-3,TRBD1,TRBJ2-7,CASSSGTGVAYEQYF,TGTGCCAGCAGTTCCGGGACAGGGGTCGCCTACGAGCAGTACTTC
.,TRBV6-6,.,TRBJ1-1,CASYLGRGTEAFF,TGTGCCAGCTACTTGGGGCGCGGCACTGAAGCTTTCTTT
.,TRBV19,TRBD1,TRBJ2-2,CASSISRDRPNTGELFF,TGTGCCAGTAGTATTTCCCGGGACAGACCGAACACCGGGGAGCTGTTTTTT
.,TRBV6-5,.,TRBJ2-3,CASSLRGRADTQYF,TGTGCCAGCAGCCTACGGGGCCGAGCAGATACGCAGTATTTT
.,TRBV2,.,TRBJ1-1,CASSERVLSTEAFF,TGTGCCAGCAGTGAACGGGTATTAAGCACTGAAGCTTTCTTT
few,TRBV19,.,TRBJ1-2,CASSTGNGYTF,TGTGCCAGTAGTACCGGGAATGGCTACACCTTC
.,TRBV5-6,TRBD1,TRBJ2-3,CASSSPPGQVGADTQYF,TGTGCCAGCAGCTCCCCCCCCGGACAGGTTGGCGCAGATACGCAGTATTTT
.,TRBV15,.,TRBJ1-3,CATSREALTGNTIYF,TGTGCCACCAGCAGAGAGGCTTTAACTGGAAACACCATATATTTT
.,TRBV28,.,TRBJ1-2,CASSFTGYEPGYTF,TGTGCCAGCAGTTTTACAGGGTATGAACCTGGCTACACCTTC
.,TRBV11-3,.,TRBJ1-2,CASSYFIFGLRGGVNGYTF,TGTGCCAGCAGCTATTTCATATTTGGCTTGCGGGGGGGAGTCAATGGCTACACCTTC
once,TRBV4-1,TRBD1,TRBJ2-1,CASRQALGGRRGGEQFF,TGCGCCAGCAGGCAGGCACTAGGGGGCCGACGCGGTGGTGAGCAGTTCTTC
.,TRBV18,TRBD1,TRBJ2-7,CASSTGTGEYEQYF,TGTGCCAGCTCGACCGGGACAGGGGAATACGAGCAGTACTTC
.,TRBV28,.,TRBJ1-6,CASRQSGPLHF,TGTGCCAGCAGGCAAAGTGGACCCCTCCACTTT
.,TRBV19,TRBD2,TRBJ2-4,CASSPGLAGGLAKNIQYF,TGTGCCAGTAGTCCTGGACTAGCGGGGGGGCTAGCCAAAAACATTCAGTACTTC